This T cell receptor beta chain was obtained from a study of blood T cell repertoires in COVID-19. Germline V lookup: CDR1 GTSNPN, CDR2 SVGIG (reference sequence). Trimming removed 0 bases from V and 4 bases from J; junction bases left unmatched: 5. This CDR3 region has 15 residues. The data were produced by immunoSEQ multiplex PCR, yet TCRdb's version contains in-frame clones alone and is incomplete. The data show 80,000 to 95,000 clones, over 75% seen once. The sequencing input was peripheral blood. V usage is TRBV30 and J usage is TRBJ2-5, with 10 bases matching TRBD2. The receptor was derived from a woman older than 75 with active or convalescent COVID-19. The CDR3 protein is CAWSVLAGEGETQYF. In DNA, the CDR3 is TGTGCCTGGAGTGTCCTAGCGGGAGAAGGAGAGACCCAGTACTTC.